Below, one T cell receptor (beta chain) is given with its context. What it binds is not known. These data are taken from a study of cytomegalovirus exposure and HLA in healthy donors. The CDR3 loop spans 17 amino acids. V lost 5 bases to trimming and J lost 5 bases; unmatched junction nucleotides: 17. Germline V gene lookup returns CDR1 SEHNR and CDR2 FQNEAQ (reference sequence). PCR amplification relied on 60 Vbeta primers (plus 13 Jbeta primers). Repertoires were generated with immunoSEQ multiplex PCR, while TCRdb's copy carries only in-frame clones and drops some. The repertoire holds around 140,000 clones, with 75% to 80% as singletons. The study's findings and limits: A few chains tied to CMV proved CMV antigen-specific in vitro. A later analysis found most CMV-associated TCR beta chains apparently HLA-restricted.

The chain couples TRBV7-9 to TRBJ2-7, with 8 positions matching TRBD1. Source material: PBMCs. The sequence was collected from a woman between 55 and 75 years old in good health and CMV-seronegative. Written as DNA, the CDR3 is TGTGCCAGCAGCCCTTCCTTCGCGGGACAGGCGGGCCACGAGCAGTACTTC. Protein sequence: CASSPSFAGQAGHEQYF. Full variable domain (missing parts from reference TRBV7-9 and TRBJ2-7): DTGVSQNPRHKITKRGQNVTFRCDPISEHNRLYWYRQTLGQGPEFLTYFQNEAQLEKSRLLSDRFSAERPKGSFSTLEIQRTEQGDSAMYLCASSPSFAGQAGHEQYFGPGTRLTVT.